The rows below give T cell receptor beta chains drawn from one sample of a study of blood T cell repertoires in COVID-19. The table came from immunoSEQ multiplex PCR; TCRdb's copy has only in-frame clones and leaves some out. The sample consists of about 120,000 clones, more than 75% of them appearing once. Sequences were obtained from peripheral blood. The receptors originated from a woman between 45 and 60 years old with acute or convalescent COVID-19. Both conserved end residues are part of each CDR3. D genes are given only for firm matches. Expanded clones are given a class, and other clones once, few, many or no size at all.

TRBV7-9	TRBD2	.	TRBJ2-7	TGTGCCAGCAGCTTAGCGATGACTAGCGGGGAGATCTACGAGCAGTACTTC	CASSLAMTSGEIYEQYF
TRBV9	TRBD2	.	TRBJ2-5	TGTGCCAGCAGCGTAGCCCTCCCAATAGCGGGGAGGCAAGAGACCCAGTACTTC	CASSVALPIAGRQETQYF
TRBV12-5	.	.	TRBJ2-1	TGTGCTAGTGCCCCGCACGGGGTGAATGAGCAGTTCTTC	CASAPHGVNEQFF
TRBV5-1	TRBD1	.	TRBJ1-1	TGCGCCAGCAGCTGGACAGGGGGCACAAGCACTGAAGCTTTCTTT	CASSWTGGTSTEAFF
TRBV6-2/TRBV6-3	.	.	TRBJ2-1	TGTGCCAGCAGTTATCCGGACTACAGCAATGAGCAGTTCTTC	CASSYPDYSNEQFF
TRBV18	.	.	TRBJ1-4	TGTGCCAGCTCACCTCGGGGGGTTCTTAGCGAAAAACTGTTTTTT	CASSPRGVLSEKLFF
TRBV11-3	.	.	TRBJ1-1	TGTGCCAGCAGCTTATTTCGGGACATTGAAGCTTTCTTT	CASSLFRDIEAFF
TRBV25-1	TRBD1	once	TRBJ1-2	TGTGCCAGCAGTGAATGGGACAGGGACTATGGCTACACCTTC	CASSEWDRDYGYTF
TRBV4-1	.	few	TRBJ1-3	TGCGCCAGCAGCCAAGATTCGGGCTCTGGAAACACCATATATTTT	CASSQDSGSGNTIYF
TRBV19	TRBD2	.	TRBJ2-7	TGTGCCAGTACTCCGACTAGCGGGATGGACGAGCAGTACTTC	CASTPTSGMDEQYF
TRBV10-3	TRBD2	.	TRBJ2-7	TGTGCCATCAGTGAATTCCTAGCGGGAACGTACGAGCAGTACTTC	CAISEFLAGTYEQYF
TRBV4-2	.	.	TRBJ2-6	TGTGCCAGCACCGACGGCGCGGACAATTATTTTCCTGGGGCCAACGTCCTGACTTTC	CASTDGADNYFPGANVLTF
TRBV19	.	.	TRBJ2-2	TGTGCCAGTAGTATGGAGGGGCGCGACACCGGGGAGCTGTTTTTT	CASSMEGRDTGELFF
TRBV5-1	TRBD2	few	TRBJ2-1	TGCGCCAGCAGCTTGGCGGGAGGGCCCAACAATGAGCAGTTCTTC	CASSLAGGPNNEQFF
TRBV5-1	TRBD1	.	TRBJ1-2	TGCGCCAGCGGACAGGGGGCGATTGGAGGCTACACCTTC	CASGQGAIGGYTF
TRBV12-3/TRBV12-4	.	.	TRBJ2-2	TGTGCCAGCAGTTTCTACGCCGGGGAGCTGTTTTTT	CASSFYAGELFF
TRBV19	TRBD1	once	TRBJ1-2	TGTGCCAGTAGTATTGGGTCAGGGGGCACGTATGGCTACACCTTC	CASSIGSGGTYGYTF
TRBV21-1	.	once	TRBJ1-4	TGTGCCAGCTCCAGGGATCCGAGACAGACTAATGAAAAACTGTTTTTT	CASSRDPRQTNEKLFF
TRBV5-4	.	once	TRBJ1-6	TGTGCCAGCAGCTTGGGGACAGACAATAATTCACCCCTCCACTTT	CASSLGTDNNSPLHF
TRBV10-3	TRBD2	.	TRBJ2-1	TGTGCCATCAGGGCTAGCGGGATCCCCAATGAGCAGTTCTTC	CAIRASGIPNEQFF
TRBV2	TRBD1	.	TRBJ1-5	TGTGCCAGCAGAGACGGGACAGGGGGCCCCAATCAGCCCCAGCATTTT	CASRDGTGGPNQPQHF
TRBV7-2	TRBD1	few	TRBJ1-6	TGTGCCAGCAGCTTAAGACAGGGCAATTCACCCCTCCACTTT	CASSLRQGNSPLHF
TRBV6-2/TRBV6-3	.	.	TRBJ2-2	TGTGCCAGCAGTAAGCCGTCGAACACCGGGGAGCTGTTTTTT	CASSKPSNTGELFF